These T cell receptor beta chains were read from a single sample in a study of blood T cells in healthy people across ages. One entry per CDR3 protein results from TCRdb running MiXCR on the 5' RACE reads. This sample has approximately 770,000 distinct CDR3 sequences; about 62% occur once, and the top ten carry about 20%. The sequenced sample consisted of blood. These receptors all come from a young man in good health. The CDR3 runs from the conserved cysteine through the conserved F or W. The D gene is left open where the match is weak. Some rows mark clone size as missing; the rest say once, few, many or name a class of expanded clone.

>TRBJ2-2|.|.|TRBV7-2
CASSFRRNGELFF
TGTGCCAGCAGCTTTAGACGTAACGGGGAGCTGTTTTTT
>TRBJ2-1|.|.|TRBV28
CASRLSIWRNEQFF
TGTGCCAGCAGGCTGTCAATATGGCGCAATGAGCAGTTCTTC
>TRBJ2-7|.|.|TRBV4-2
CASSQAGDYEQYF
TGTGCCAGCAGCCAAGCCGGAGACTACGAGCAGTACTTC
>TRBJ1-3|.|few|TRBV20-1
CSARGREAGETGNTIYF
TGCAGTGCTAGAGGTCGGGAAGCAGGGGAAACTGGAAACACCATATATTTT
>TRBJ1-2|TRBD1|.|TRBV30
CAWGQGYGYTF
TGTGCCTGGGGACAGGGCTATGGCTACACCTTC
>TRBJ2-5|TRBD2|.|TRBV7-2
CASSRTSGVQETQYF
TGTGCCAGCAGCCGGACTAGCGGGGTGCAAGAGACCCAGTACTTC
>TRBJ1-1|.|.|TRBV7-2
CASRKGPGDTEAFF
TGTGCCAGCAGGAAGGGTCCGGGCGACACTGAAGCTTTCTTT
>TRBJ2-1|TRBD2|.|TRBV4-3
CASSQGTSGRTDEQFF
TGCGCCAGCAGCCAAGGGACTAGCGGGAGGACGGATGAGCAGTTCTTC
>TRBJ2-5|.|.|TRBV6-2/TRBV6-3
CASSYSSNLGGQYF
TGTGCCAGCAGTTACTCGAGCAACTTAGGCGGGCAGTACTTC
>TRBJ1-2|TRBD1|.|TRBV27
CASSLSGGQGAGYGYTF
TGTGCCAGCAGTTTATCGGGAGGACAGGGGGCAGGGTATGGCTACACCTTC
>TRBJ2-5|.|once|TRBV27
CASSLAWAETQYF
TGTGCCAGCAGCCTAGCTTGGGCGGAGACCCAGTACTTC
>TRBJ2-1|.|.|TRBV12-3/TRBV12-4
CASSPSEISYNEQFF
TGTGCCAGCAGTCCCTCCGAAATCTCCTACAATGAGCAGTTCTTC
>TRBJ2-7|TRBD1|.|TRBV29-1
CSVDVTGALYEQYF
TGCAGCGTTGACGTGACAGGGGCGTTATACGAGCAGTACTTC
>TRBJ2-7|.|.|TRBV11-2
CASNPPGNRYEQYF
TGTGCCAGCAACCCACCAGGGAATAGGTACGAGCAGTACTTC
>TRBJ2-1|TRBD2|.|TRBV6-2/TRBV6-3
CASSPSRSGPGGSYNEQFF
TGTGCCAGCAGCCCAAGTCGTAGCGGGCCTGGGGGATCCTACAATGAGCAGTTCTTC
>TRBJ1-2|.|.|TRBV6-1
CASSDHGYTF
TGTGCCAGCAGTGATCATGGCTACACCTTC
>TRBJ1-1|TRBD1|.|TRBV29-1
CSARTGGGTEAFF
TGCAGCGCCAGGACAGGGGGCGGCACTGAAGCTTTCTTT
>TRBJ2-7|TRBD1|.|TRBV5-1
CASSLMGQGTYEQYF
TGCGCCAGCAGCTTGATGGGACAGGGGACCTACGAGCAGTACTTC
>TRBJ1-1|.|.|TRBV7-9
CASSLDQGEVDAFF
TGTGCCAGCAGCTTAGACCAGGGAGAGGTTGACGCTTTCTTT
>TRBJ2-7|TRBD2|.|TRBV7-2
CASSKGLAGYYEQYF
TGTGCCAGCAGCAAGGGACTAGCGGGGTACTACGAGCAGTACTTC
>TRBJ1-1|.|many|TRBV29-1
CSVVEGGRGWNTEAFF
TGCAGCGTTGTCGAGGGCGGCAGGGGTTGGAACACTGAAGCTTTCTTT
>TRBJ2-1|TRBD2|.|TRBV20-1
CSAPRRAGGRNEQFF
TGCAGTGCGCCCCGGAGGGCGGGAGGTCGTAATGAGCAGTTCTTC
>TRBJ2-3|.|.|TRBV7-3
CASSLTGGPQGTDTQYF
TGTGCCAGCAGCTTAACGGGGGGGCCCCAGGGTACAGATACGCAGTATTTT
>TRBJ2-7|TRBD1|.|TRBV20-1
CSAREPTGGKFEQYF
TGCAGTGCTAGAGAGCCGACAGGGGGCAAATTCGAGCAGTACTTC
>TRBJ2-7|.|.|TRBV4-2
CASSQEGRTYSSYEQYF
TGTGCCAGCAGCCAAGAGGGTAGGACTTACAGCTCCTACGAGCAGTACTTC
>TRBJ2-7|.|.|TRBV12-3/TRBV12-4
CASSGDRHHYEQYF
TGTGCCAGCAGTGGAGATAGGCACCACTACGAGCAGTACTTC
>TRBJ2-1|.|.|TRBV25-1
CASSEWDSLHNEQFF
TGTGCCAGCAGTGAATGGGACTCACTCCACAATGAGCAGTTCTTC
>TRBJ2-7|.|.|TRBV9
CASSPPTYEQYF
TGTGCCAGCAGCCCGCCGACCTACGAGCAGTACTTC
>TRBJ2-5|.|.|TRBV29-1
CSVIGLGGTQYF
TGCAGCGTGATTGGACTTGGTGGGACCCAGTACTTC
>TRBJ2-3|TRBD2|.|TRBV29-1
CSVDGGNTDTQYF
TGCAGCGTTGACGGGGGGAACACAGATACGCAGTATTTT
>TRBJ1-1|.|.|TRBV20-1
CSAARAQTLEAFF
TGCAGTGCTGCAAGGGCGCAAACCCTTGAAGCTTTCTTT
>TRBJ1-1|.|few|TRBV12-3/TRBV12-4
CASSLLRNTEAFF
TGTGCCAGCAGTTTACTCAGGAACACTGAAGCTTTCTTT
>TRBJ2-1|.|few|TRBV12-3/TRBV12-4
CASSFSDNPGIEQFF
TGTGCCAGCAGTTTCTCTGACAATCCCGGAATTGAGCAGTTCTTC
>TRBJ2-7|.|few|TRBV30
CAWSVGGGGYEQYF
TGTGCCTGGAGTGTAGGGGGAGGCGGCTACGAGCAGTACTTC
>TRBJ1-1|TRBD1|.|TRBV20-1
CSAGDRVNTEAFF
TGCAGTGCAGGGGACAGGGTGAACACTGAAGCTTTCTTT
>TRBJ1-2|.|few|TRBV9
CASSAPGHHGYTF
TGTGCCAGCAGCGCACCGGGACACCATGGCTACACCTTC
>TRBJ1-2|.|.|TRBV2
CASTKKGGANYGYTF
TGTGCCAGCACCAAAAAGGGCGGAGCTAACTATGGCTACACCTTC
>TRBJ2-7|TRBD2|.|TRBV10-2
CASSLRLADSEQYF
TGCGCCAGCAGTTTACGACTAGCGGACTCCGAGCAGTACTTC
>TRBJ2-1|.|.|TRBV4-3
CASSQGLGTYNEQFF
TGCGCCAGCAGCCAAGGGTTGGGGACCTACAATGAGCAGTTCTTC
>TRBJ2-3|.|few|TRBV12-3/TRBV12-4
CASSIVGTDTQYF
TGTGCCAGCAGTATAGTGGGCACAGATACGCAGTATTTT